Detailed here is one T cell receptor (beta chain). Its antigen is not identified. The method was immunoSEQ multiplex PCR; TCRdb's version includes in-frame clones alone and lacks a portion of them. The sample includes about 2 million clones, just under 95% seen only once; the top ten take roughly 1%. This sample stems from a study of shared clonotypes between healthy human individuals. Turning to the study itself: Plates per donor: three CD4 naive, three CD4 memory, two CD8 naive, one CD8 memory. Notes on the study in general: Genetic and exposure-history diversity was limited by the few donors. Rarefaction showed that sequencing of sorted subsets was incomplete (despite large depth).

Only CD45RO-negative cells positively selected for CCR7 counted as naive CD8 cells, so terminally differentiated effector memory CD45RA+ cells were excluded. Sample: naive CD8+ T cells sorted from blood. The receptor's source is a man in his late teens or twenties in good health.

The CDR3, as DNA: TGCGCCAGCAGTGAGTATCAGGGGTCATCCTACGAGCAGTACTTC. It codes for CASSEYQGSSYEQYF. The chain combines TRBV10-2 with TRBJ2-7; D may be TRBD1 (6 bases). This CDR3 spans 15 amino acids. CDR1 is WSHSY, CDR2 SAAADI, per germline. The ends were cut back, 1 base at V and 1 base at J, with 11 bases in the middle.